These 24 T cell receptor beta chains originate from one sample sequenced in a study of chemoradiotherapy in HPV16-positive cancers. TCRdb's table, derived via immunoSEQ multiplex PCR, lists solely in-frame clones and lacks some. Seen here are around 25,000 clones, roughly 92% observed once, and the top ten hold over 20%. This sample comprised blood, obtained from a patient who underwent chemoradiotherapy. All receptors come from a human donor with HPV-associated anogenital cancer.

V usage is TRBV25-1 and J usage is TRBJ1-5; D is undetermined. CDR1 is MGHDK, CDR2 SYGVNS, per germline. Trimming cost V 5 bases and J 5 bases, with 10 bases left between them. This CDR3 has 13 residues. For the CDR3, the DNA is TGTGCCAGCAGTTATAAGTTGGATCAGCCCCAGCATTTT. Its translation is CASSYKLDQPQHF.

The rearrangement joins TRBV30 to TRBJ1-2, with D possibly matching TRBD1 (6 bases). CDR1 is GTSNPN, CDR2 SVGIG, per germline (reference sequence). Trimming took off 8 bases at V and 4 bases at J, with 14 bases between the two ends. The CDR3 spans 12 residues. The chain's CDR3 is CARDQGFYGYTF. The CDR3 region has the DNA TGTGCCCGGGATCAGGGGTTCTATGGCTACACCTTC.

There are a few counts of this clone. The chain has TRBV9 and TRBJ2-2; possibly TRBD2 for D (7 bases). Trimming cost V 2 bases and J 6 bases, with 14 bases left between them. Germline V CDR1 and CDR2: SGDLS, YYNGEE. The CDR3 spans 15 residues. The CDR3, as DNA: TGTGCCAGCAGCGTCACGGGGGGCCCCCCCGGGGAGCTGTTTTTT. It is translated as CASSVTGGPPGELFF.

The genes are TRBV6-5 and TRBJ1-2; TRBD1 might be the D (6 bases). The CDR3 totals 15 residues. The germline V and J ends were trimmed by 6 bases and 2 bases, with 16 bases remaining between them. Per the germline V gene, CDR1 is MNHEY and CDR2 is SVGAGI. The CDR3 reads CASRRTDSSNYGYTF. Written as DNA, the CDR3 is TGTGCCAGCAGACGTACGGACAGCTCCAACTATGGCTACACCTTC.

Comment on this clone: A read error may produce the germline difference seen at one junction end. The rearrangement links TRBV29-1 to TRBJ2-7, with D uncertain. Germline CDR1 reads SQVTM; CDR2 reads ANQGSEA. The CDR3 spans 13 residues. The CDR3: CSAEPVGVYEQYF. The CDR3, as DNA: TGCAGCGCTGAACCGGTCGGCGTCTACGAGCAGTACTTC.

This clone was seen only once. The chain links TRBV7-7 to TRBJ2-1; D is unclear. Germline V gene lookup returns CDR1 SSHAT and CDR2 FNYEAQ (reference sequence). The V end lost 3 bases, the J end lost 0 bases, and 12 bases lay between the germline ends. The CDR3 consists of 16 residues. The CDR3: CASSLEPSPSYNEQFF. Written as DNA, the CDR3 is TGTGCCAGCAGCTTGGAACCTTCCCCCTCCTACAATGAGCAGTTCTTC.

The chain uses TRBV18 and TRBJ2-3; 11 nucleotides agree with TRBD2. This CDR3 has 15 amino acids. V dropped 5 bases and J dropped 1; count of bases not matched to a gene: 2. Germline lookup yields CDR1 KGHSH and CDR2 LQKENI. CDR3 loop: CASSVLAGGTDTQYF. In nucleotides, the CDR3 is TGTGCCAGCTCAGTACTAGCGGGGGGCACAGATACGCAGTATTTT.

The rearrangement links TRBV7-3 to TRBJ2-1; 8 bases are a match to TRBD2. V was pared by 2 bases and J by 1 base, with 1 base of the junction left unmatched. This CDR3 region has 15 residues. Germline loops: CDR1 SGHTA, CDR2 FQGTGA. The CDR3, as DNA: TGTGCCAGCAGCTTACAGCGGGGGTCCTACAATGAGCAGTTCTTC. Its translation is CASSLQRGSYNEQFF.

In nucleotides, the CDR3 is TGTGCCAGCAGCCCCCGGGGCAGGGGGCAGGAAAAACTGTTTTTT. This gives the protein CASSPRGRGQEKLFF. The gene calls are TRBV5-5 and TRBJ1-4; 8 bases map to TRBD1. CDR3 length: 15 residues. The V segment lost 4 bases and the J segment 8 bases; nucleotides outside the gene matches: 10. CDR1 and CDR2 from the germline V gene are SGHKS and YYEKEE (reference sequence).

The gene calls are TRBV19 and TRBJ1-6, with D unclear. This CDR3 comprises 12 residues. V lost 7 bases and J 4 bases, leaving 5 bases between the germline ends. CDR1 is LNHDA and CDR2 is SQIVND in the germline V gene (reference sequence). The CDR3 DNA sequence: TGTGCCAGTATCGGGTATAATTCACCCCTCCACTTT. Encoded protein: CASIGYNSPLHF.

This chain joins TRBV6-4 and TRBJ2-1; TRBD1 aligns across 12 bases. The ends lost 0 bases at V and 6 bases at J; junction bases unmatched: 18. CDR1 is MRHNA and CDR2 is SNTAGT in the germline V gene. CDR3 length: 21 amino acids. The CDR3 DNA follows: TGTGCCAGCAGTGACTCGAGGCCCCGTCCCGGGACAGGGGGCGTTTTCAATGAGCAGTTCTTC. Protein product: CASSDSRPRPGTGGVFNEQFF.

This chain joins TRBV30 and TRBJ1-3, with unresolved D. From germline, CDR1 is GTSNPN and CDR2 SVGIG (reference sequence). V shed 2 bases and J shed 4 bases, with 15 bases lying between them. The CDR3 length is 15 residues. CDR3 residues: CAWSPPGKGGNTIYF. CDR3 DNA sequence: TGTGCCTGGAGTCCCCCGGGCAAAGGGGGAAACACCATATATTTT.

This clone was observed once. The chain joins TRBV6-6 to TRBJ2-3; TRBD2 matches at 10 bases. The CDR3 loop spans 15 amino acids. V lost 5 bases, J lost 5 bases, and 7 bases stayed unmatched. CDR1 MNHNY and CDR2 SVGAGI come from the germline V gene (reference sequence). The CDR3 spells CASSGLAAHIDTQYF. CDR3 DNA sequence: TGTGCCAGCAGTGGACTAGCGGCCCACATAGATACGCAGTATTTT.

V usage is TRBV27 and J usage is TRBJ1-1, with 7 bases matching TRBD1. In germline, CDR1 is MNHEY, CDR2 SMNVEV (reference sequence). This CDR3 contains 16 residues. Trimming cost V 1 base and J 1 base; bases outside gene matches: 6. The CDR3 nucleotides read TGTGCCAGCAGTTTATTGGCAGGGGGAGGGAACACTGAAGCTTTCTTT. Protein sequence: CASSLLAGGGNTEAFF.

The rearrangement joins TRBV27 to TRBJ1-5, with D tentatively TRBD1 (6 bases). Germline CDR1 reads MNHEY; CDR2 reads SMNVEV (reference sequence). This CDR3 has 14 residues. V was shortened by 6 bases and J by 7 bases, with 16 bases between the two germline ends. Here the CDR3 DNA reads TGTGCCAGCAGAGACCTACAGGGTGGACAGCCCCAGCATTTT. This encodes CASRDLQGGQPQHF.

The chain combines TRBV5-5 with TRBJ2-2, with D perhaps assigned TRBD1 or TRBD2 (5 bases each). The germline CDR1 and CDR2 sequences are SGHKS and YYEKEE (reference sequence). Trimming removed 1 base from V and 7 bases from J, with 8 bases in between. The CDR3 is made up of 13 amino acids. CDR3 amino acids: CASSLSRGGELFF. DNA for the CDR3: TGTGCCAGCAGCTTGTCGAGGGGCGGGGAGCTGTTTTTT.

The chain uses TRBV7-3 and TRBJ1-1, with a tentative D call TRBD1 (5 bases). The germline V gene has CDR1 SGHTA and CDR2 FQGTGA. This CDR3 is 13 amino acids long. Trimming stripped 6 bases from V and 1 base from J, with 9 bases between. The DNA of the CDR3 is TGTGCCAGCAGGAGACAGCCGAACACTGAAGCTTTCTTT. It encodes CASRRQPNTEAFF.

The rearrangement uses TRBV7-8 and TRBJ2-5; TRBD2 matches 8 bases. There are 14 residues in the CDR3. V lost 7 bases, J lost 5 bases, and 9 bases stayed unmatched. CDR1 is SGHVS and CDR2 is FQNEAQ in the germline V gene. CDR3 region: CASNSDPGGETQYF. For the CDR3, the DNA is TGTGCCAGCAACTCAGACCCGGGGGGGGAGACCCAGTACTTC.

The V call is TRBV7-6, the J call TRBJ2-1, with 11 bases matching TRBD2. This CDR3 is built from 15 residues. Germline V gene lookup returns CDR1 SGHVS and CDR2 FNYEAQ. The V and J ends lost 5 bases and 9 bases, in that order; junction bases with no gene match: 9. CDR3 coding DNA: TGTGCCAGCAGCGCGACACTAGCGGGAGAGGGTGAGCAGTTCTTC. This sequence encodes CASSATLAGEGEQFF. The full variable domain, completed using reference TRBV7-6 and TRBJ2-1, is GAGVSQSPRYKVTKRGQDVALRCDPISGHVSLYWYRQALGQGPEFLTYFNYEAQQDKSGLPNDRFSAERPEGSISTLTIQRTEQRDSAMYRCASSATLAGEGEQFFGPGTRLTVL.

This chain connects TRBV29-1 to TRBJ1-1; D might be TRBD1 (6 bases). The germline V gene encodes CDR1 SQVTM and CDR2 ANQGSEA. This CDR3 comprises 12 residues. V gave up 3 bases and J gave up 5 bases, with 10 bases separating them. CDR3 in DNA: TGCAGCGTTGAGTGGGGGCCGACTGAAGCTTTCTTT. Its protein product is CSVEWGPTEAFF.

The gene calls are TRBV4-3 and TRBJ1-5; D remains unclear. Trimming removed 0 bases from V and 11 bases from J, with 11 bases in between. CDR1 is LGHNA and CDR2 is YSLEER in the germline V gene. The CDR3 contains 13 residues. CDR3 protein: CASSQDKAAAQHF. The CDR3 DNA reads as TGCGCCAGCAGCCAAGATAAGGCCGCGGCCCAGCATTTT.

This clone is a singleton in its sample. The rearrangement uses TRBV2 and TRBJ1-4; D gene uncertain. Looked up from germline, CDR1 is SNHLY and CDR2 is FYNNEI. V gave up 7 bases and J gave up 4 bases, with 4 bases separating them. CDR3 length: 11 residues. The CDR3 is CASINNEKLFF. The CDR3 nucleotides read TGTGCCAGCATCAATAATGAAAAACTGTTTTTT.

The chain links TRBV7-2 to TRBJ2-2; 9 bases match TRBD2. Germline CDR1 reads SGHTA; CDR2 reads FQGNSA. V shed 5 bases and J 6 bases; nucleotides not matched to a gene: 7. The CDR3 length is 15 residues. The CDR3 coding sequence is TGTGCCAGCAGCCCCTCCCGCGGGGGGGCCGGGGAGCTGTTTTTT. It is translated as CASSPSRGGAGELFF.

This CDR3 is CASSVIFRYEQYF. CDR3 nucleotide sequence: TGTGCCAGCAGTGTGATCTTCCGCTACGAGCAGTACTTC. The V call is TRBV2, the J call TRBJ2-7; D is ambiguous. V lost 4 bases to trimming and J lost 3 bases, with 10 bases between them. Germline lookup yields CDR1 SNHLY and CDR2 FYNNEI. The CDR3 is 13 residues long. Full variable domain (rest looked up from reference TRBV2 and TRBJ2-7): EPEVTQTPSHQVTQMGQEVILRCVPISNHLYFYWYRQILGQKVEFLVSFYNNEISEKSEIFDDQFSVERPDGSNFTLKIRSTKLEDSAMYFCASSVIFRYEQYFGPGTRLTVT.